One T cell receptor beta chain is described in this entry. This clone was detected only once. The antigen it binds to is not known. No base-level quality is on record; no much larger clone is a single base apart. To sequence the TCRbeta CDR3 region, genomic DNA was isolated from the sorted cells. The immunoSEQ Assay was used to sequence the TCRbeta CDR3 regions. In TCRdb, the immuneACCESS table is reduced to in-frame sequences with V and J assigned. These tables do not hold every clone; where another copy was compared, an unresolved V gene accounts for under half, and the others remain unexplained. The sample has about 46,000 clones on record, around 90% of them singletons. Clones ranked in the top ten supply about 11% of the sample. Patients with a history of autoimmune disease or receiving systemic immunosuppression were excluded from the trial. Peripheral blood for TCR sequencing was collected from all dose cohorts at baseline, on cycle 4 day 1, and on cycle 7 day 1. Samples came from an open-label, multicenter, first-in-human phase I dose-escalation trial of ivuxolimab. Adults with locally advanced or metastatic melanoma, renal cell, hepatocellular, or head and neck squamous cell carcinoma were enrolled in the trial. CD4+ and CD8+ T cells were sorted separately from peripheral blood before TCR sequencing.

This record belongs to a study of OX40 agonist ivuxolimab in advanced cancers. Regarding the complete study: Ivuxolimab, which targeted the costimulatory receptor OX40 (CD134), was an agonistic, fully human IgG2 monoclonal antibody. The monotherapy dose-escalation portion (N ≈ 55 patients) of the phase I ivuxolimab trial is reported in the paper. Peripheral TCRbeta sequencing was intended to test whether TCR sequence diversity was altered and clonal T-cell expansion was caused by ivuxolimab. Intravenous ivuxolimab was administered to patients every 2 weeks at six dose levels: 0.01, 0.1, 0.3, 1.5, 3 and 10 mg/kg. A male proportion of nearly 85% and a mean age of roughly 55 years, ranging from roughly 23 to 79, were recorded for the dose-escalation cohort. Three dose-escalation patients achieved partial responses, one with hepatocellular carcinoma and two with cutaneous melanoma. Among the 50 to 55 dose-escalation patients, approximately 20 had hepatocellular carcinoma, approximately 15 melanoma, 9 renal cell carcinoma and 9 head and neck cancer. Prior anti-PD-1, anti-PD-L1 or anti-CTLA-4 therapy was permitted, and approximately 40% of dose-escalation patients had received checkpoint inhibitors.

The full study reports these points: Low levels of normalized T-cell clonal expansion were also seen in some patients who did not respond. Which antigens the clonally expanded peripheral T cells were specific for was not determined. In partial responders in the 0.1-3.0 mg/kg groups, normalized peripheral clonal expansion was found to be among the lowest, especially among CD8+ T cells. At doses from 0.1 to 3.0 mg/kg, clonal expansion was seen in both CD4+ and CD8+ blood T cells between baseline and week 6. On average, CD8+ T cells showed more expanded clones than CD4+ T cells after ivuxolimab.

Reading from cysteine to phenylalanine, the CDR3 counts 15 amino acids. Of the read, only the CDR3 DNA is kept; its 45 bases are in frame from base 1. CDR1 SGHDT and CDR2 YYEEEE were looked up in the germline V gene. V and J are trimmed by 1 base and 7 bases, and the gene matches miss 5 bases of the junction. The rearranged chain carries TRBV5-6 and TRBJ1-5; TRBD1 lines up with 10 middle nucleotides. This TCR derives from an adult with an advanced solid tumor such as melanoma, head and neck, liver or kidney cancer. Sequencing used CD4+ or CD8+ T cells sorted from blood, obtained in a trial of the OX40 agonist ivuxolimab. In nucleotide form, the sequence is TGTGCCAGCAGCTTGCTCCGGGACAGGGGCCAGCCCCAGCATTTT. This codes for CASSLLRDRGQPQHF.